The rows below give T cell receptor beta chains drawn from one sample of a study of Ad26.COV2.S vaccination and SARS-CoV-2 variants. Sequencing used immunoSEQ multiplex PCR; TCRdb keeps in-frame clones, though not all of them. The top ten clones hold about 4.5% of a sample with 440,000 or so clones, about 90% of them seen once. The sequencing here drew on peripheral blood, taken in a trial of Ad26.COV2.S vaccine versus placebo. The receptors were sampled from a person between 18 and 60 years old who received the Ad26.COV2.S COVID-19 vaccine or a placebo. CDR3s include the opening cysteine and the closing phenylalanine or tryptophan. Expanded clones are given a class, and other clones once, few, many or no size at all.

>NA|TRBV13
CASSLRQEGKGQYF
>NA|TRBV6-5
CASKHLARGETQYF
>NA|TRBV6-5
CASSRGTGTDTQYF
>NA|TRBV18
CASSLFGQASSYNEQFF
>once|TRBV10-1
CASSESEGAAGELFF
>once|TRBV2
CASSTSPLDTDTQYF
>NA|TRBV3-1/TRBV3-2
CASSQGWTSAEETQYF
>NA|TRBV28
CASRELGQGFNYGYTF
>NA|TRBV9
CASSVDMAPTGGVGANVLTF
>NA|TRBV11-3
CASSLGRLAGGPSEQFF
>NA|TRBV5-1
CASSSSPTGELFF
>NA|TRBV30
CAWGTPNTGELFF
>NA|TRBV19
CASSTFQGARETQYF
>NA|TRBV19
CASTTGGTGRGEQYF
>NA|TRBV5-1
CASSLGTSGVIYEQYF
>NA|TRBV29-1
CSVVVAGLYEQYF
>NA|TRBV7-2
CASSPGPSYNEQFF
>NA|TRBV19
CASSIYRGASDTQYF
>NA|TRBV7-9
CASSLGGTNQPQHF
>NA|TRBV15
CATSRDPGMTYEQYF
>NA|TRBV7-9
CASITSGSEQFF
>NA|TRBV28
CASLGTDGTSSYEQYF
>NA|TRBV11-2
CASRPYDRGEQYF
>NA|TRBV3-1/TRBV3-2
CASSQGGRANSPLHF
>NA|TRBV11-2
CASEEPVNYGYTF
>NA|TRBV3-1/TRBV3-2
CASSQVPGEADTQYF
>NA|TRBV27
CASSFFNDGELFF
>NA|TRBV6-5
CASSQAANYGYTF
>NA|TRBV5-1
CASSLGTGVGNQPQHF
>NA|TRBV2
CASSGTSAGELFF
>NA|TRBV28
CASSLPPDREQETQYF
>NA|TRBV6-4
CASSPGQPTDTQYF
>NA|TRBV5-1
CASSLEGAADTQYF
>NA|TRBV10-3
CAISAGAGGGDQYF
>once|TRBV5-4
CASSLLDTQYF
>once|TRBV27
CASSLGTSGRYEQYF
>NA|TRBV14
CASSQRGLQETQYF
>NA|TRBV18
CASSPLGPLKEQYF